Shown below are 20 T cell receptor beta chains from a single sample sequenced in a study of T-cell reconstitution after alpha-beta-depleted transplantation in children. Construction of the TCRbeta library involved unique molecular identifiers. TCRdb redid the calling of the PCR reads with MiXCR, one entry per CDR3 protein. The sample has about 900,000 distinct CDR3 sequences, about 26% seen once. Sample: PBMCs, mostly from graft donor cells, taken 360 days after TCRalphabeta/CD19-depleted stem cell transplant. These receptors were collected from a boy under two years old who had a stem cell transplant for SCID, so the T cells may come from the graft donor.

This chain joins TRBV25-1 and TRBJ2-3; D not resolved. Germline V gene data show CDR1 as MGHDK and CDR2 as SYGVNS. V lost 4 bases and J lost 6, with 8 bases in between. The CDR3 is made up of 12 amino acids. The CDR3, as DNA: TGTGCCAGCAGTGGACTGGGGGATACGCAGTATTTT. The encoded protein is CASSGLGDTQYF.

This clonotype was seen more than once but under ten times. V and J are TRBV7-9 and TRBJ2-1; 12 bases line up with TRBD2. With 10 bases clipped from V and 5 bases from J, the junction kept 3 bases outside the gene matches. There are 13 residues in the CDR3. Germline assignment: CDR1 SEHNR and CDR2 FQNEAQ (reference sequence). The CDR3 spells CATRTSGDNEQFF. The CDR3, as DNA: TGTGCCACCCGGACTAGCGGGGACAATGAGCAGTTCTTC.

The chain links TRBV7-9 to TRBJ2-4; unclear D gene. V was clipped by 5 bases and J by 2 bases, with 10 bases between them. The germline V gene encodes CDR1 SEHNR and CDR2 FQNEAQ (reference sequence). The CDR3 is 14 amino acids. The CDR3 is CASSPDTSKNIQYF. CDR3 sequence (DNA): TGTGCCAGCAGCCCCGACACTTCCAAAAACATTCAGTACTTC. The full variable domain, completed using reference TRBV7-9 and TRBJ2-4, is DTGVSQNPRHKITKRGQNVTFRCDPISEHNRLYWYRQTLGQGPEFLTYFQNEAQLEKSRLLSDRFSAERPKGSFSTLEIQRTEQGDSAMYLCASSPDTSKNIQYFGAGTRLSVL.

The rearrangement uses TRBV20-1 and TRBJ1-1; D remains unclear. CDR3 length: 14 amino acids. The germline V and J ends were trimmed by 0 bases and 1 base, with 9 bases remaining between them. Germline V CDR1 and CDR2: DFQATT, SNEGSKA (reference sequence). CDR3 DNA: TGCAGTGCTAGAGACGCGGCGGGGAACACTGAAGCTTTCTTT. Translation: CSARDAAGNTEAFF.

The chain joins TRBV11-2 to TRBJ2-1; D unresolved. The CDR3 length is 14 residues. V was shortened by 1 base and J by 8 bases, with 12 bases between the two germline ends. CDR1 and CDR2 (germline): SGHAT, FQNNGV. The CDR3 DNA follows: TGTGCCAGCAGCTTAGTTATGGCTCTGCATGAGCAGTTCTTC. Translating it yields CASSLVMALHEQFF.

V and J are TRBV5-1 and TRBJ1-1, with 8 positions matching TRBD1. V trimming: 4 bases; J trimming: 6 bases; junction bases outside the gene matches: 11. The CDR3 totals 15 residues. The germline V gene encodes CDR1 SGHRS and CDR2 YFSETQ. CDR3 region: CASSPGGQGFPEAFF. The CDR3 DNA reads as TGCGCCAGCAGCCCCGGCGGACAGGGATTTCCTGAAGCTTTCTTT.

V is TRBV10-3 and J is TRBJ2-7, with D possibly TRBD2 on 5 matching bases. The germline CDR1 and CDR2 sequences are ENHRY and SYGVKD. The CDR3 runs 16 residues. V lost 0 bases and J lost 3, with 15 bases in between. In DNA, the CDR3 is TGTGCCATCAGTGAGTCGAAGGGTCCCGGACTCTACGAGCAGTACTTC. Its protein product is CAISESKGPGLYEQYF.

The CDR3 nucleotides read TGTGCCAGCAGCTTGCTCAGCTTCTACGAGCAGTACTTC. Encoded protein: CASSLLSFYEQYF. This chain connects TRBV7-2 to TRBJ2-7, with D uncertain. CDR1 SGHTA and CDR2 FQGNSA come from the germline V gene. Between the trimmed V and J ends, which lost 3 bases and 3 bases, there was a span of 9 bases. The length of the CDR3 is 13 residues.

This clonotype was observed a few times. The genes are TRBV5-1 and TRBJ2-7, with a possible D match to TRBD2 (5 bases). This CDR3 is built from 13 residues. Deletions cut 0 bases from V and 7 bases from J, with 11 bases between. Germline V gene data show CDR1 as SGHRS and CDR2 as YFSETQ. The CDR3 DNA is TGCGCCAGCAGCTTGGGGACTGCCTTAGAGCAGTACTTC. It yields the protein CASSLGTALEQYF. Full variable domain (remainder filled in from reference TRBV5-1 and TRBJ2-7): KAGVTQTPRYLIKTRGQQVTLSCSPISGHRSVSWYQQTPGQGLQFLFEYFSETQRNKGNFPGRFSGRQFSNSRSEMNVSTLELGDSALYLCASSLGTALEQYFGPGTRLTVT.

This clonotype has a handful of counts. This sequence joins TRBV3-1 and TRBJ2-7; possible D gene TRBD1, 5 bases. The CDR3 spans 14 residues. Trimming removed 3 bases at V and 2 bases at J, with 11 bases between. CDR1 is LGHDT and CDR2 is YNNKEL in the germline V gene (reference sequence). The CDR3 loop is CASSHPGHTYEQYF. CDR3 nucleotide sequence: TGTGCCAGCAGCCACCCCGGACACACCTACGAGCAGTACTTC.

Only a few counts were recorded for this clonotype. The chain recombines TRBV5-1 with TRBJ1-2; D is perhaps TRBD1 (5 bases). This CDR3 spans 16 amino acids. V was clipped by 0 bases and J by 6 bases, with 18 bases between them. The V gene's germline CDR1 is SGHRS and CDR2 YFSETQ. CDR3 loop: CASSLAKPGIGHGYTF. As DNA, the CDR3 is TGCGCCAGCAGCTTGGCAAAACCAGGGATCGGCCATGGCTACACCTTC.

V gene TRBV7-8 combines with J gene TRBJ1-1; 8 positions match TRBD1. The V gene end was trimmed by 5 bases and the J gene end by 3 bases; junction bases not matched to a gene: 11. The V gene's germline CDR1 is SGHVS and CDR2 FQNEAQ. The CDR3 runs to 16 residues. The chain's CDR3 is CASSPHDRGRDTEAFF. The CDR3 nucleotides are TGTGCCAGCAGCCCCCACGACAGGGGACGGGACACTGAAGCTTTCTTT. Based on the CDR3 plus reference TRBV7-8 and TRBJ1-1, the full variable domain is GAGVSQSPRYKVAKRGQDVALRCDPISGHVSLFWYQQALGQGPEFLTYFQNEAQLDKSGLPSDRFFAERPEGSVSTLKIQRTQQEDSAVYLCASSPHDRGRDTEAFFGQGTRLTVV.

This clonotype turned up a few times. The chain has TRBV20-1 and TRBJ2-3; D remains unclear. Germline CDR1 is DFQATT and CDR2 is SNEGSKA (reference sequence). Trimming removed 1 base from V and 6 bases from J, with 11 bases in between. This CDR3 has 13 residues. As DNA, the CDR3 is TGCAGTGCTAGAGCCCCAGTAGTTGATACGCAGTATTTT. It yields the protein CSARAPVVDTQYF.

The chain recombines TRBV5-5 with TRBJ1-3; D is unclear. V lost 4 bases and J lost 4, with 15 bases in between. This CDR3 spans 15 amino acids. Germline CDR1 reads SGHKS; CDR2 reads YYEKEE (reference sequence). The CDR3 sequence is CASSPRNVGGNTIYF. The CDR3 coding sequence is TGTGCCAGCAGCCCTAGGAACGTCGGGGGAAACACCATATATTTT.

The rearrangement links TRBV12-3 or TRBV12-4 to TRBJ1-4, with D unresolved. This CDR3 comprises 13 residues. V gave up 3 bases and J gave up 7 bases, with 9 bases separating them. The CDR3 nucleotides read TGTGCCAGCAGTTTCGGGGAGGGTGAAAAACTGTTTTTT. It encodes CASSFGEGEKLFF.

The V call is TRBV20-1, the J call TRBJ1-4; possible D gene TRBD1, 6 bases. Between the trimmed V and J ends, which lost 0 bases and 7 bases, there was a span of 12 bases. The CDR3 totals 14 residues. CDR1 is DFQATT and CDR2 is SNEGSKA in the germline V gene (reference sequence). CDR3 loop: CSARDSAGAEKLFF. The CDR3 coding sequence is TGCAGTGCTAGAGATTCGGCGGGGGCTGAAAAACTGTTTTTT.

The J gene is TRBJ2-1, the V gene TRBV6-5, with no clear D. CDR1 is MNHEY, CDR2 SVGAGI, per germline. The germline V and J ends were trimmed by 2 bases and 9 bases, with 11 bases remaining between them. The CDR3 is 13 amino acids. CDR3 in amino acids: CASSYLRSSEQFF. As DNA, the CDR3 is TGTGCCAGCAGTTACCTCCGGAGCAGTGAGCAGTTCTTC.

The V and J genes are TRBV29-1 and TRBJ2-7; D gene uncertain. The CDR3 covers 13 residues. Per germline, CDR1 SQVTM and CDR2 ANQGSEA. Trimming removed 6 bases from V and 7 bases from J, with 19 bases in between. Here the CDR3 reads CSVARWGRWEQYF. The DNA for the CDR3 is TGCAGCGTCGCCCGCTGGGGAAGATGGGAGCAGTACTTC.

This clonotype was detected only once. V usage is TRBV9 and J usage is TRBJ2-7; unclear D gene. This CDR3 has 12 amino acids. Germline V CDR1 and CDR2: SGDLS, YYNGEE. Trimming cost V 1 base and J 6 bases, with 8 bases left between them. The CDR3 loop is CASSVSPVEQYF. DNA of the CDR3: TGTGCCAGCAGCGTAAGCCCGGTCGAGCAGTACTTC.

The chain employs TRBV10-3 and TRBJ2-5; D is perhaps TRBD2 (5 bases). CDR1 and CDR2 from the germline V gene are ENHRY and SYGVKD. The V end was cut by 2 bases, the J end by 5 bases, with 15 bases between. The CDR3 spans 15 residues. The CDR3 protein is CAISEAGGLLETQYF. The CDR3 DNA is TGTGCCATCAGTGAGGCCGGCGGACTCCTCGAGACCCAGTACTTC.